This T cell receptor (beta chain) is from a study of T-cell reconstitution after alpha-beta-depleted transplantation in children. The V gene's germline CDR1 is GTSNPN and CDR2 SVGIG (reference sequence). The CDR3 is 11 residues long. V was trimmed by 8 bases and J by 1 base, leaving 8 bases between them. TCRbeta library construction was performed incorporating unique molecular identifiers. TCRdb recomputed calls from the PCR reads with MiXCR, one row per CDR3 protein. The sample lists about 500,000 distinct CDR3 sequences; 30% to 35% were seen once. The rearrangement joins TRBV30 to TRBJ1-1; a possible D gene is TRBD1 (6 bases). The sequence was obtained from a human donor who donated a stem cell graft to a child with aplastic anemia. The sample was PBMCs from the stem cell graft donor, taken from the stem cell graft. The CDR3 DNA reads as TGTGCCGCGGGACAGAACACTGAAGCTTTCTTT. Amino acids: CAAGQNTEAFF. Full variable domain (remainder filled in from reference TRBV30 and TRBJ1-1): SQTIHQWPATLVQPVGSPLSLECTVEGTSNPNLYWYRQAAGRGLQLLFYSVGIGQISSEVPQNLSASRPQDRQFILSSKKLLLSDSGFYLCAAGQNTEAFFGQGTRLTVV.